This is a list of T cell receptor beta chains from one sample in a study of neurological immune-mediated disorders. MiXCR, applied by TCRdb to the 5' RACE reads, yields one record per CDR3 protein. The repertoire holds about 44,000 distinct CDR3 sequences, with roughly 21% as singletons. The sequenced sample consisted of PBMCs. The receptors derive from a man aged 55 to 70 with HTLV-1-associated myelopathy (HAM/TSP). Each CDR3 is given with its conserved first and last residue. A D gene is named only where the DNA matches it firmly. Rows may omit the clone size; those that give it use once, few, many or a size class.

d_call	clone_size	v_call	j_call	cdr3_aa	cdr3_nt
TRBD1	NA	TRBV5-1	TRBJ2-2	CASSWDRSNTGELFF	TGCGCCAGCAGCTGGGACAGATCGAACACCGGGGAGCTGTTTTTT
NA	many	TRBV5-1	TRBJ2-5	CASRSSSGGGLETQYF	TGCGCCAGCCGATCCTCATCAGGGGGGGGTTTAGAGACCCAGTACTTC
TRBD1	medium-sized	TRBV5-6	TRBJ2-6	CASSLLAGGISGANVLTF	TGTGCCAGCAGCTTGTTGGCAGGGGGCATCTCTGGGGCCAACGTCCTGACTTTC
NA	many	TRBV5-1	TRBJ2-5	CATSPRGQETQYF	TGCGCCACCTCACCGAGGGGGCAAGAGACCCAGTACTTC
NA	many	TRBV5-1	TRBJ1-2	CASSLALGTNYGYTF	TGCGCCAGCAGCTTGGCCCTGGGTACTAACTATGGCTACACCTTC
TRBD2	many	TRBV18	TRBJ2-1	CASSPETSAYNEQFF	TGTGCCAGCTCACCGGAGACTAGCGCCTACAATGAGCAGTTCTTC
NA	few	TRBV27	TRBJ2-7	CASSLSPDGGHYEQYF	TGTGCCAGCAGTTTATCCCCGGACGGCGGGCACTACGAGCAGTACTTC
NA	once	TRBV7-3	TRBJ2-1	CASSLMTGEYNKKFF	TGTGCCAGCAGCTTAATGACGGGAGAGTACAATAAGAAGTTCTTC
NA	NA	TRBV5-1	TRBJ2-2	CASSPEQGRTGELFF	TGCGCCAGCAGCCCGGAGCAGGGAAGGACCGGGGAGCTGTTTTTT
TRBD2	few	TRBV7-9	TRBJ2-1	CASRPGLAGGPRSYNEQFF	TGTGCCAGCAGACCTGGACTAGCGGGAGGGCCGCGGTCCTACAATGAGCAGTTCTTC
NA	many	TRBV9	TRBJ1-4	CASSPSSGGEKLFF	TGTGCCAGCAGCCCGAGCTCTGGGGGTGAAAAACTGTTTTTT
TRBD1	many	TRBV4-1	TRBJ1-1	CASSQGAGGTEAFF	TGCGCCAGCAGCCAAGGTGCAGGGGGCACTGAAGCTTTCTTT
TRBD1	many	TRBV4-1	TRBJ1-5	CASSHQQGSNQPQHF	TGCGCCAGCAGCCATCAACAGGGGAGCAATCAGCCCCAGCATTTT
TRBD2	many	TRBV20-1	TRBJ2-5	CSAAGLALGGTQYF	TGCAGTGCCGCGGGACTAGCGCTTGGCGGGACCCAGTACTTC
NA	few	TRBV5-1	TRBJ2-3	CASSLGRRSGTDTQYF	TGCGCCAGCAGCTTGGGTCGGAGATCGGGGACAGATACGCAGTATTTT
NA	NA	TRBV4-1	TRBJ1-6	CASSLAMRERNSPLHF	TGCGCCAGCAGCCTCGCCATGAGGGAACGGAATTCACCCCTCCACTTT
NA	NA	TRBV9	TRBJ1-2	CASTPFVSDGYTF	TGTGCCAGCACCCCGTTCGTTTCGGATGGCTACACCTTC
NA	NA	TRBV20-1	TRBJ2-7	CSARVQSSYEQYF	TGCAGTGCTAGAGTACAGAGCTCCTACGAGCAGTACTTC
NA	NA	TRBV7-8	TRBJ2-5	CASSLAALQETQYF	TGTGCCAGCAGCTTAGCGGCACTGCAAGAGACCCAGTACTTC
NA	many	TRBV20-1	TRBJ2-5	CSARVPTGTSQETQYF	TGCAGTGCTAGAGTCCCTACCGGGACTTCCCAAGAGACCCAGTACTTC
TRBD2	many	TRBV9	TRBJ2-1	CASSVDLREGEQFF	TGTGCCAGCAGCGTAGACTTGCGGGAGGGTGAGCAGTTCTTC
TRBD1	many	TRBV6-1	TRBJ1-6	CASSETQGARSPLHF	TGTGCCAGCAGTGAAACACAGGGGGCGCGTTCACCCCTCCACTTT
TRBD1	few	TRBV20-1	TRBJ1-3	CSASQTGVNTIYF	TGCAGTGCTAGTCAGACAGGGGTAAACACCATATATTTT
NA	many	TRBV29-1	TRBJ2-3	CSVEQGPDTQYF	TGCAGCGTTGAGCAGGGCCCAGATACGCAGTATTTT
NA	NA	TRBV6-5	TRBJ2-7	CASSYRPGSLPLSYEQYF	TGTGCCAGCAGTTACCGTCCAGGAAGCCTACCCCTATCCTACGAGCAGTACTTC
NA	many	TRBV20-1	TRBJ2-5	CSARGPRQETQYF	TGCAGTGCTAGAGGCCCCAGGCAAGAGACCCAGTACTTC
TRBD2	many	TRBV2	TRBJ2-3	CASSEDSGRTDTQYF	TGTGCCAGCAGTGAAGATAGCGGGCGCACAGATACGCAGTATTTT
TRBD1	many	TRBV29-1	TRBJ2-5	CSVERCWDREQETQYF	TGCAGCGTTGAGAGGTGTTGGGACAGGGAACAAGAGACCCAGTACTTC
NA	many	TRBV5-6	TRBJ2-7	CASSPVALQTRSPTEQYF	TGTGCCAGCAGCCCCGTGGCGTTACAGACCAGATCCCCGACTGAGCAGTACTTC
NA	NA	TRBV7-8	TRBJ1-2	CASSFSDPANYGYTF	TGTGCCAGCAGCTTCAGCGACCCAGCTAACTATGGCTACACCTTC
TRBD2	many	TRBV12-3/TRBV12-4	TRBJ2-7	CASSFGGRPSYEQYF	TGTGCCAGCAGTTTCGGCGGGAGGCCCTCCTACGAGCAGTACTTC
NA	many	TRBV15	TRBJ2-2	CATSRDPTQDAGELFF	TGTGCCACCAGCAGAGATCCTACCCAAGACGCCGGGGAGCTGTTTTTT
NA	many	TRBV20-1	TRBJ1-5	CSARDSSEGNQPQHF	TGCAGTGCTAGAGATTCGTCGGAGGGCAATCAGCCCCAGCATTTT
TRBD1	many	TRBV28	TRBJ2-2	CASSVTGRTGELFF	TGTGCCAGCAGTGTGACAGGGCGCACCGGGGAGCTGTTTTTT
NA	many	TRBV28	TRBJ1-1	CASSLFLSWVTEAFF	TGTGCCAGCAGTTTATTTTTGTCATGGGTCACTGAAGCTTTCTTT
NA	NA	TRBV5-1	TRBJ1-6	CASSILTWREAPLHF	TGCGCCAGCAGCATCCTGACATGGCGCGAGGCACCCCTCCACTTT
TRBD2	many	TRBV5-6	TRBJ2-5	CASSLAPSGGQETQYF	TGTGCCAGCAGCTTGGCCCCCAGCGGGGGACAAGAGACCCAGTACTTC
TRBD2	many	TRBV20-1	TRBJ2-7	CSASPSGVEQYF	TGCAGTGCTAGTCCTAGCGGGGTCGAGCAGTACTTC
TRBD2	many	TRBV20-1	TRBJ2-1	CSARDVGTSGSLKNEQFF	TGCAGTGCTAGAGATGTCGGGACTAGCGGGAGTTTAAAGAATGAGCAGTTCTTC
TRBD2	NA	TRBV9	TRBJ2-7	CASSAPTGTSGNYEQYF	TGTGCCAGCAGCGCCCCAACCGGGACTAGCGGTAACTACGAGCAGTACTTC
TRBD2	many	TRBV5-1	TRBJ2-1	CASSLADGTNPFF	TGCGCCAGCAGCTTGGCTGATGGGACTAACCCGTTCTTC
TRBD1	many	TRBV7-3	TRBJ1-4	CASSLRQGMGNEKLFF	TGTGCCAGCAGCCTCAGACAGGGGATGGGTAATGAAAAACTGTTTTTT
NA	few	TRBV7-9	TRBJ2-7	CASSLEGSKRYEQYF	TGTGCCAGCAGCTTAGAAGGCAGCAAACGCTACGAGCAGTACTTC
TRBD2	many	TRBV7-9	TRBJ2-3	CASSLGGREPTDTQYF	TGTGCCAGCAGCTTAGGCGGGAGAGAGCCCACAGATACGCAGTATTTT
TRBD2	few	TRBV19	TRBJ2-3	CASSIAGGGTDTQYF	TGTGCCAGTAGTATTGCGGGAGGGGGCACAGATACGCAGTATTTT
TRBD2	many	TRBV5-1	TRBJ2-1	CASSLVPGRGSNEQFF	TGCGCCAGCAGCTTGGTCCCCGGGAGGGGGTCTAATGAGCAGTTCTTC
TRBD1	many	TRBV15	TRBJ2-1	CATSRALTGASSYNEQFF	TGTGCCACCAGCCGAGCCCTTACAGGGGCCAGCTCCTACAATGAGCAGTTCTTC
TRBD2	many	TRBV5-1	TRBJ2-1	CASSLERAGDNEQFF	TGCGCCAGCAGCTTGGAGCGAGCGGGGGACAATGAGCAGTTCTTC
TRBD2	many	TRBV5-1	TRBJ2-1	CASSLGTRRVYNEQFF	TGCGCCAGCAGCTTGGGGACTAGGCGGGTCTACAATGAGCAGTTCTTC
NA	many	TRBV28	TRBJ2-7	CASSNLDGGSYEQYF	TGTGCCAGCAGTAACCTAGACGGAGGCTCCTACGAGCAGTACTTC
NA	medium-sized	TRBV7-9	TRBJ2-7	CASSLDVKAGKYF	TGTGCCAGCAGCTTAGACGTTAAGGCAGGCAAGTACTTC
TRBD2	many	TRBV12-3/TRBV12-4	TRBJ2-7	CASARGSGTSYEQYF	TGTGCCAGCGCTCGGGGGAGCGGGACCTCCTACGAGCAGTACTTC
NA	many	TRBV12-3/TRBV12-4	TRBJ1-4	CASSPDGLEGGEKLFF	TGTGCCAGCAGTCCAGACGGACTCGAGGGGGGTGAAAAACTGTTTTTT
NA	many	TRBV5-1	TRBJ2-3	CASSLAASTDTQYF	TGTGCCAGCAGCTTAGCGGCCAGCACAGATACGCAGTATTTT